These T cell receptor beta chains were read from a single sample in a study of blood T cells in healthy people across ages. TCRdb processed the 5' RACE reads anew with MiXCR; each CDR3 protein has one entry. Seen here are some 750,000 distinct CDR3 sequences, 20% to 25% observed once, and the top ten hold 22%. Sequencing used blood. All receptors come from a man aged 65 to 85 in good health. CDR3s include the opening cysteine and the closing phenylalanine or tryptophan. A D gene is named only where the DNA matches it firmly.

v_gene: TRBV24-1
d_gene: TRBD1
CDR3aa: CATSDSRDRSTDTQYF

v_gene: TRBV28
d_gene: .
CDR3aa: CASSPASDWKLFF

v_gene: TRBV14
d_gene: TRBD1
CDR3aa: CASSQVGPFCQGAQIQETQYF

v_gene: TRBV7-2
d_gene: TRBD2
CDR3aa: CASSSRTSGKGSNEQFF

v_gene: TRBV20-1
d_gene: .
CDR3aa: CSARYQANYGYTF

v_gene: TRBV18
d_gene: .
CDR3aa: CASSPDWGVNEQFF

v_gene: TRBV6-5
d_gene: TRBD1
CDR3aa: CASRRDRRTEAFF

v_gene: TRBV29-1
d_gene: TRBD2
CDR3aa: CSVPYSGSKAVQFF

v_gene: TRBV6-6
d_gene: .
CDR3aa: CASTYAGPNTEAFF

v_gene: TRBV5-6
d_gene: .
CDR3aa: CASSLWEIYSPLHF

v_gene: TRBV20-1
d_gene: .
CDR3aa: CSARKHGTIRNEQFF